The 29 T cell receptor beta chains listed next were all sequenced from one sample in a study of memory CD4+ T cells and cytomegalovirus serostatus. Generated by immunoSEQ multiplex PCR, the TCRdb table keeps only in-frame clones and is missing some. The sample lists some 50,000 clones; around 78% were seen once. The sort gate was single viable CD3+CD4+CD8-CD45RO+ cells for memory CD4+ T cells. Sequencing was performed on memory CD4+ T cells from blood. Receptors originate from an adult in good health and CMV-seronegative.

This clone was seen more than once but under ten times. The genes are TRBV18 and TRBJ2-1; a weak D match, TRBD1 (5 bases). This CDR3 is built from 13 residues. Trimming shortened V by 4 bases and J by 7 bases, and 11 bases separated the two germline ends. The germline V gene has CDR1 KGHSH and CDR2 LQKENI. The CDR3 nucleotides read TGTGCCAGCTCACAGGGGATGGGGAATGAGCAGTTCTTC. The encoded protein is CASSQGMGNEQFF.

The V gene is TRBV12-5, the J gene TRBJ1-5, with D hard to call. CDR1 is LGHNT and CDR2 is FRNRAP in the germline V gene. The CDR3 length is 16 residues. Trimming removed 2 bases from V and 0 bases from J, with 11 bases in between. The chain's CDR3 is CASGLRHHDSNQPQHF. DNA for the CDR3: TGTGCTAGTGGTTTGCGACATCATGATAGCAATCAGCCCCAGCATTTT.

The V gene is TRBV5-1, the J gene TRBJ2-3; 12 positions match TRBD2. V was clipped by 2 bases and J by 2 bases; unmatched bases: 6. CDR3 length: 17 amino acids. CDR1 is SGHRS and CDR2 is YFSETQ in the germline V gene. CDR3 amino acids: CASSFRTSGIPTDTQYF. CDR3 nucleotides: TGCGCCAGCAGCTTCAGGACTAGCGGGATACCCACAGATACGCAGTATTTT. Full variable domain (outside the CDR3, taken from reference TRBV5-1 and TRBJ2-3): KAGVTQTPRYLIKTRGQQVTLSCSPISGHRSVSWYQQTPGQGLQFLFEYFSETQRNKGNFPGRFSGRQFSNSRSEMNVSTLELGDSALYLCASSFRTSGIPTDTQYFGPGTRLTVL.

V gene TRBV7-8 combines with J gene TRBJ2-7; D is possibly TRBD2 (5 bases). The germline gives CDR1 SGHVS, CDR2 FQNEAQ. V shed 1 base and J shed 0 bases, with 10 bases lying between them. This CDR3 has 15 residues. The CDR3 sequence is CASSLGELLSYEQYF. CDR3 nucleotides: TGTGCCAGCAGCTTAGGGGAGTTACTCTCCTACGAGCAGTACTTC.

This chain's CDR3 is CSAGLYLNEQFF. The CDR3 nucleotides read TGCAGCGCGGGACTCTACCTTAATGAGCAGTTCTTC. The chain has TRBV29-1 and TRBJ2-1; TRBD2 might be the D (6 bases). V lost 7 bases and J lost 7, with 14 bases in between. Germline V gene sequence: CDR1 SQVTM, CDR2 ANQGSEA. This CDR3 is 12 amino acids long.

The CDR3 reads CASSLAGRGSNRDEQYF. CDR3 DNA sequence: TGCGCCAGCAGCTTGGCCGGGCGGGGGAGTAACCGGGACGAGCAGTACTTC. The chain employs TRBV5-1 and TRBJ2-7, with TRBD2 matching 7 bases. Germline CDR1 is SGHRS and CDR2 is YFSETQ. The CDR3 covers 17 residues. J gave up 5 bases and V 0 bases, and 14 bases lay outside the gene matches.

This clone was detected only a few times. The chain recombines TRBV4-1 with TRBJ2-7; D is undetermined. This CDR3 is 16 amino acids long. From germline, CDR1 is MGHRA and CDR2 YSYEKL. Trimming shortened V by 2 bases and J by 0 bases, and 14 bases separated the two germline ends. In nucleotides, the CDR3 is TGCGCCAGCAGCCAACCAGGAACCATTAGCTCCTACGAGCAGTACTTC. The encoded protein is CASSQPGTISSYEQYF.

The chain employs TRBV4-3 and TRBJ1-5, with no clear D. V lost 0 bases to trimming and J lost 1 base, with 7 bases between them. The CDR3 sequence is 15 residues long. Germline V gives CDR1 LGHNA, CDR2 YSLEER. In DNA form, the CDR3 reads TGCGCCAGCAGCCAAGATTACGGGAGCAATCAGCCCCAGCATTTT. It codes for CASSQDYGSNQPQHF.

V and J are TRBV12-5 and TRBJ2-5; 8 bases match TRBD1. Germline V gene data show CDR1 as LGHNT and CDR2 as FRNRAP. CDR3 length equals 15 residues. The V segment lost 3 bases and the J segment 1 base; nucleotides outside the gene matches: 4. The chain's CDR3 is CASGLGQGLQETQYF. In nucleotides, the CDR3 is TGTGCTAGTGGTTTAGGACAGGGCCTCCAAGAGACCCAGTACTTC.

The chain couples TRBV7-2 to TRBJ2-7; tentatively, D is TRBD2 (5 bases). V lost 1 base, J lost 4 bases, and 14 bases lay in between. The CDR3 covers 15 residues. Germline V gene data show CDR1 as SGHTA and CDR2 as FQGNSA. The CDR3 spells CASSLEGRAIYEQYF. DNA for the CDR3: TGTGCCAGCAGCTTAGAAGGGCGGGCGATTTACGAGCAGTACTTC. Supplemented by reference TRBV7-2 and TRBJ2-7, the full variable domain reads GAGVSQSPSNKVTEKGKDVELRCDPISGHTALYWYRQSLGQGLEFLIYFQGNSAPDKSGLPSDRFSAERTGGSVSTLTIQRTQQEDSAVYLCASSLEGRAIYEQYFGPGTRLTVT.

Concerning this clone itself: The same CDR3 can be traced to other DNA sequences in this sample. This sequence joins TRBV20-1 and TRBJ2-5; no firm D call. CDR3 length equals 11 residues. The V gene's germline CDR1 is DFQATT and CDR2 SNEGSKA (reference sequence). Trimming took 5 bases from V and 1 from J, leaving 5 bases between them. This CDR3 is CSARGQETQYF. CDR3 coding DNA: TGCAGTGCTCGAGGCCAAGAGACCCAGTACTTC.

This clone was detected many times. The CDR3, as DNA: TGTGCCAGCAGCTTAGCCGGGAGCGCAGATACGCAGTATTTT. Protein product: CASSLAGSADTQYF. This sequence joins TRBV7-9 and TRBJ2-3, with a possible D match to TRBD2 (6 bases). V was clipped by 0 bases and J by 4 bases, with 8 bases between them. Germline CDR1 is SEHNR and CDR2 is FQNEAQ (reference sequence). The CDR3 is 14 amino acids.

This clone was picked up a small number of times. The chain uses TRBV5-1 and TRBJ1-2; D gene ambiguous. The germline V gene has CDR1 SGHRS and CDR2 YFSETQ. Deletions cut 4 bases from V and 8 bases from J, with 15 bases between. The CDR3 covers 13 residues. This CDR3 is CASSTQGGDGYTF. CDR3 nucleotides: TGCGCCAGCAGCACGCAAGGTGGAGACGGCTACACCTTC. Filled out from reference TRBV5-1 and TRBJ1-2, the complete variable domain reads KAGVTQTPRYLIKTRGQQVTLSCSPISGHRSVSWYQQTPGQGLQFLFEYFSETQRNKGNFPGRFSGRQFSNSRSEMNVSTLELGDSALYLCASSTQGGDGYTFGSGTRLTVV.

The V and J genes are TRBV19 and TRBJ2-5, with 9 bases aligning to TRBD1. Germline CDR1 reads LNHDA; CDR2 reads SQIVND (reference sequence). V shed 4 bases, J shed 5 bases, and the junction held 11 bases outside the gene matches. The CDR3 is 16 amino acids. CDR3 amino acids: CASSTLTGGVLETQYF. CDR3 sequence (DNA): TGTGCCAGTAGTACTCTCACAGGGGGCGTTTTGGAGACCCAGTACTTC.

This chain uses TRBV12-1 with TRBJ2-2; TRBD2 is taken as the D call from the table, unchecked against the DNA. TRBV12-1 is described as a pseudogene. The length of the CDR3 is 16 residues. The CDR3 DNA reads TGTGCCAGCAGCTTTGTAGCGGAGACAAACACCGGGGAGCTGTTTTTT. Amino acid sequence: CASSFVAETNTGELFF.

The chain has TRBV5-1 and TRBJ2-3; D ambiguous. The V gene's germline CDR1 is SGHRS and CDR2 YFSETQ. Trimming pared 0 bases from V and 6 bases from J, leaving 14 bases between. CDR3 size: 15 residues. The CDR3 DNA follows: TGCGCCAGCAGCTTGGAGACACCCCGCGTGGATACGCAGTATTTT. This codes for CASSLETPRVDTQYF.

The chain has TRBV30 and TRBJ2-5; 16 nucleotides align to TRBD2. CDR1 and CDR2 (germline): GTSNPN, SVGIG (reference sequence). V lost 1 base to trimming and J lost 7 bases; unmatched junction nucleotides: 9. The CDR3 is made up of 17 amino acids. The CDR3 here is CAWSGGTSGGARGTQYF. For the CDR3, the DNA is TGTGCCTGGAGTGGAGGGACTAGCGGGGGGGCCCGAGGGACCCAGTACTTC.

This rearrangement joins TRBV28 to TRBJ2-7, with TRBD1 as a possible D gene (6 bases). The CDR3 totals 16 residues. The V and J ends lost 5 bases and 1 base respectively, with 18 bases between them. CDR1 and CDR2 (germline): MDHEN, SYDVKM. The CDR3 coding sequence is TGTGCCAGCAGTGGAGCCTACAGGGTTGGGTCCTACGAGCAGTACTTC. This translates into CASSGAYRVGSYEQYF. The variable domain in full, completed from reference TRBV28 and TRBJ2-7, reads DVKVTQSSRYLVKRTGEKVFLECVQDMDHENMFWYRQDPGLGLRLIYFSYDVKMKEKGDIPEGYSVSREKKERFSLILESASTNQTSMYLCASSGAYRVGSYEQYFGPGTRLTVT.

The chain is built from TRBV28 and TRBJ2-3; 10 bases agree with TRBD2. CDR3 length: 16 amino acids. V gave up 2 bases and J gave up 3 bases; unmatched junction bases: 5. CDR1 and CDR2 (germline): MDHEN, SYDVKM. The CDR3 protein is CASSLMGLAYTDTQYF. CDR3 sequence (DNA): TGTGCCAGCAGTTTAATGGGACTAGCGTATACAGATACGCAGTATTTT.

The chain couples TRBV7-2 to TRBJ1-5, with no clear D. This CDR3 spans 15 amino acids. Per the germline V gene, CDR1 is SGHTA and CDR2 is FQGNSA. Trimming stripped 1 base from V and 4 bases from J, with 11 bases between. CDR3: CASSLGRTGNQPQHF. Written as DNA, the CDR3 is TGTGCCAGCAGCTTAGGGCGGACGGGGAATCAGCCCCAGCATTTT.

This chain connects TRBV30 to TRBJ1-3, with no clear D. The CDR3 sequence is 14 residues long. Trimming removed 2 bases from V and 0 bases from J, with 8 bases in between. CDR1 is GTSNPN, CDR2 SVGIG, per germline (reference sequence). The CDR3 spells CAWSPDHSGNTIYF. In nucleotides, the CDR3 is TGTGCCTGGAGTCCCGACCACTCTGGAAACACCATATATTTT.

This chain uses TRBV7-8 with TRBJ2-1, with D perhaps TRBD1 (7 bases). Trimming shortened V by 6 bases and J by 9 bases, and 15 bases separated the two germline ends. CDR1 is SGHVS, CDR2 FQNEAQ, per germline. CDR3 length: 13 residues. The CDR3 loop is CASRGGQIFEQFF. DNA for the CDR3: TGTGCCAGCAGGGGGGGACAGATATTTGAGCAGTTCTTC.

CDR3 sequence: CASSSEGGADSPLHF. CDR3 DNA sequence: TGTGCCAGCAGCTCGGAAGGGGGCGCGGATTCACCCCTCCACTTT. The rearrangement joins TRBV7-3 to TRBJ1-6; TRBD1 aligns across 7 bases. V was pared by 4 bases and J by 8 bases, with 8 bases of the junction left unmatched. There are 15 residues in the CDR3. The germline V gene encodes CDR1 SGHTA and CDR2 FQGTGA.

The genes are TRBV11-2 and TRBJ2-7, with TRBD2 matching over 11 bases. The CDR3 is made up of 15 amino acids. With 5 bases clipped from V and 2 bases from J, the junction kept 5 bases outside the gene matches. Per germline, CDR1 SGHAT and CDR2 FQNNGV. The CDR3 nucleotides are TGTGCCAGCAGCCCCCTTAGCGGGAGGGCCTACGAGCAGTACTTC. This gives the protein CASSPLSGRAYEQYF. Together with reference TRBV11-2 and TRBJ2-7, the CDR3 gives the full variable domain: EAGVAQSPRYKIIEKRQSVAFWCNPISGHATLYWYQQILGQGPKLLIQFQNNGVVDDSQLPKDRFSAERLKGVDSTLKIQPAKLEDSAVYLCASSPLSGRAYEQYFGPGTRLTVT.

The genes are TRBV5-1 and TRBJ2-1; possibly TRBD1 or TRBD2 for D (5 bases each). Germline CDR1 SGHRS, CDR2 YFSETQ. V was pared by 2 bases and J by 2 bases, with 11 bases between. The CDR3 is 15 residues long. The CDR3 spells CASSFRGDTYNEQFF. CDR3 bases: TGCGCCAGCAGCTTTAGGGGAGATACCTACAATGAGCAGTTCTTC.

This rearrangement joins TRBV4-2 to TRBJ1-2; 7 positions match TRBD1. The V gene end was trimmed by 0 bases and the J gene end by 2 bases; junction bases not matched to a gene: 3. The CDR3 is made up of 15 amino acids. Germline CDR1 and CDR2: LGHNA and YNFKEQ. This CDR3 is CASSQDSQGNYGYTF. CDR3 in DNA: TGTGCCAGCAGCCAAGATTCACAGGGGAACTATGGCTACACCTTC.

The V gene is TRBV7-8, the J gene TRBJ2-7, with 7 bases lining up with TRBD2. The CDR3 totals 18 residues. V lost 0 bases and J lost 2; bases outside the gene matches: 13. Germline CDR1 is SGHVS and CDR2 is FQNEAQ. Here the CDR3 reads CASSLAGLDGTTAYEQYF. The DNA for the CDR3 is TGTGCCAGCAGCTTAGCGGGTCTGGACGGGACTACCGCCTACGAGCAGTACTTC.

V gene TRBV30 combines with J gene TRBJ1-1; weak D call: TRBD1 (5 bases). The germline CDR1 and CDR2 sequences are GTSNPN and SVGIG (reference sequence). V gave up 4 bases and J gave up 8 bases, with 20 bases separating them. The CDR3 spans 14 residues. The CDR3 DNA follows: TGTGCCTGGACGCGGGGAGGGAGAGGGGTAGAAGCTTTCTTT. Its protein is CAWTRGGRGVEAFF. The full variable domain, its missing parts supplied by reference TRBV30 and TRBJ1-1, is SQTIHQWPATLVQPVGSPLSLECTVEGTSNPNLYWYRQAAGRGLQLLFYSVGIGQISSEVPQNLSASRPQDRQFILSSKKLLLSDSGFYLCAWTRGGRGVEAFFGQGTRLTVV.

This clone has just one count. CDR3 in DNA: TGCGCCAGCACCTCTTCGGGGGCTAATGAAAAACTGTTTTTT. Protein product: CASTSSGANEKLFF. The chain carries TRBV5-1 and TRBJ1-4; possible D gene TRBD1, 5 bases. CDR3 length equals 14 residues. The V gene's germline CDR1 is SGHRS and CDR2 YFSETQ. V lost 6 bases to trimming and J lost 3 bases, with 12 bases between them.